A single sample gave rise to the 32 T cell receptor beta chains below, sequenced in a study of tumor-infiltrating lymphocytes in primary liver carcinoma. The template, about 550 ng total RNA, yielded TCR beta cDNA made with a constant-region primer. What produced the TCR beta libraries was three nested multiplex PCR rounds using slightly modified ARM-PCR. A C-beta reverse primer and TRBV1-TRBV30 forward primers served in each of the first two PCR rounds, at about 10 cycles apiece. TCRdb analysed the multiplex PCR reads with MiXCR anew, one entry per CDR3 protein. The sample has fewer than 350,000 distinct CDR3 sequences, around three fifths seen once. It was unsorted whole blood that yielded blood RNA, and germline DNA was also extracted. Sequences were obtained from peripheral blood. These receptor sequences come from a man aged 40-55 years with primary liver carcinoma and hepatitis B virus infection.

As for this clonotype: A much larger clone differs from this one at a single base, so this may be a read error. The CDR3 spells CASSYSLGTSGINEQFF. The CDR3 bases are TGTGCCAGCAGTTACTCCCTCGGGACTAGCGGGATAAATGAGCAGTTCTTC. The J gene is TRBJ2-1, the V gene TRBV6-6, with 13 bases fitting TRBD2. Germline CDR1 MNHNY, CDR2 SVGAGI (reference sequence). Losses at the gene ends were 0 bases for V and 7 bases for J; bases not matched to a gene: 6. This CDR3 comprises 17 residues.

This chain links TRBV4-2 with TRBJ2-7; 9 bases are shared with TRBD1. This CDR3 region has 17 residues. Germline CDR1 reads LGHNA; CDR2 reads YNFKEQ. Trimming cost V 4 bases and J 6 bases; bases outside gene matches: 16. CDR3 sequence (DNA): TGTGCCAGCAGCCCCCACGTGGGGGACAGGGTATGGGGCGAGCAGTACTTC. This gives the protein CASSPHVGDRVWGEQYF.

Remarks on this clonotype: The CDR3 end shows no conserved phenylalanine or tryptophan, and so a read error is likely. The DNA is left out, because the CDR3 cannot be placed on it with certainty; the CDR3 is given as TCRdb lists it. The chain uses TRBV7-9 and TRBJ2-7; the table's D gene call, TRBD2, was not cross checked with the DNA. Germline V gives CDR1 SEHNR, CDR2 FQNEAQ (reference sequence). The CDR3 length equals 16 residues, ends included. CDR3 loop: CASSSGLAGRGDEEYL.

In the case of this clonotype: The conserved closing phenylalanine or tryptophan is absent in this CDR3, likely reflecting a read error. It is unclear where the CDR3 begins or ends on the DNA, so no DNA is shown, and the CDR3 is as TCRdb lists it. V and J are TRBV1 and TRBJ2-1; the table gives TRBD2 as D, unverified against the DNA. TRBV1 has pseudogene status. The CDR3 sequence runs 15 residues, both termini included. CDR3 region: CTSSHKRTQNNEQFI.

This clonotype is a singleton in its sample. A much larger clonotype is one base distant, so this may be a read error. The V call is TRBV6-6, the J call TRBJ2-1; weak D call: TRBD2 (5 bases). CDR3 length: 14 residues. In germline, CDR1 is MNHNY, CDR2 SVGAGI (reference sequence). V was shortened by 6 bases and J by 7 bases, with 16 bases between the two germline ends. CDR3 DNA sequence: TGTGCCAGCAGGGGGTCCTACGGGATGAATGAGCAGTTCTTC. Amino acid sequence: CASRGSYGMNEQFF.

This clonotype was picked up a small number of times. The chain has TRBV5-5 and TRBJ2-3; D is possibly TRBD2 (5 bases). The germline gives CDR1 SGHKS, CDR2 YYEKEE (reference sequence). CDR3 length: 21 residues. Between the trimmed V and J ends, which lost 4 bases and 1 base, there was a span of 31 bases. The CDR3 loop reads CASSQTQVWESRIGRTDTQYF. CDR3 nucleotide sequence: TGTGCCAGCAGCCAAACTCAGGTATGGGAGTCAAGGATTGGGCGCACAGATACGCAGTATTTT. The full variable domain, rest sourced from reference TRBV5-5 and TRBJ2-3, is DAGVTQSPTHLIKTRGQQVTLRCSPISGHKSVSWYQQVLGQGPQFIFQYYEKEERGRGNFPDRFSARQFPNYSSELNVNALLLGDSALYLCASSQTQVWESRIGRTDTQYFGPGTRLTVL.

This chain links TRBV24-1 with TRBJ2-1, with a tentative D call TRBD2 (5 bases). The CDR3 totals 15 residues. The germline V gene encodes CDR1 KGHDR and CDR2 SFDVKD. The V and J ends lost 4 bases and 8 bases respectively, with 17 bases between them. Here the CDR3 reads CATSESGAPRDEQFF. In DNA, the CDR3 is TGTGCCACCAGTGAATCCGGTGCCCCGAGGGATGAGCAGTTCTTC.

Note on this clonotype: Just one base apart from a much larger clone, this may be a read error. This is likely a read error, given that the CDR3 carries no conserved phenylalanine or tryptophan at its end. The CDR3 DNA reads as TGCGCCAGCAGCCAAGATTTGCAGGCCGGGGGTGAAAAACTGTTTCTT. Its protein product is CASSQDLQAGGEKLFL. This chain uses TRBV4-3 with TRBJ1-4; tentatively, D is TRBD1 (5 bases). Germline V lookup: CDR1 LGHNA, CDR2 YSLEER. CDR3 length: 16 residues. V was trimmed by 0 bases and J by 7 bases, leaving 15 bases between them.

This clonotype was detected only once. The germline gene is not matched at one end of the junction; a read error may be the cause. The CDR3 loop is CTSSLSGAGVAQYF. CDR3 nucleotides: TGTACCAGCAGCTTGTCCGGGGCAGGAGTGGCCCAGTACTTC. The V gene is TRBV11-3, the J gene TRBJ2-5; D possibly uses TRBD1 or TRBD2 (5 bases each). The CDR3 runs 14 residues. CDR1 and CDR2 (germline): SGHNT, YENEEA.

This clonotype is a singleton in its sample. The junction and the germline gene differ at one end; a read error may be behind it. The chain has TRBV29-1 and TRBJ2-5; D is unresolved. This CDR3 is built from 12 residues. Germline values: CDR1 SQVTM, CDR2 ANQGSEA. CDR3 region: CSVIDWVETQYF. The DNA of the CDR3 is TGCAGCGTCATAGACTGGGTGGAGACCCAATACTTC. The entire variable domain, with the rest obtained from reference TRBV29-1 and TRBJ2-5, is as follows: SAVISQKPSRDICQRGTSLTIQCQVDSQVTMMFWYRQQPGQSLTLIATANQGSEATYESGFVIDKFPISRPNLTFSTLTVSNMSPEDSSIYLCSVIDWVETQYFGPGTRLLVL.

This chain uses TRBV5-1 with TRBJ2-3, with 7 bases lining up with TRBD2. CDR1 and CDR2 from the germline V gene are SGHRS and YFSETQ. CDR3 length: 16 residues. J was trimmed by 0 bases and V by 0 bases; bases with no gene match: 4. CDR3 nucleotides: TGCGCCAGCAGCTTGGCCGGGAGGAGAAGCACAGATACGCAGTATTTT. This gives the protein CASSLAGRRSTDTQYF.

On this clonotype: Relative to the germline gene, one junction end is altered; a read error may explain this. This sequence joins TRBV4-1 and TRBJ2-7, with D possibly being TRBD1 or TRBD2 (5 bases each). The CDR3 loop spans 15 amino acids. Germline loops: CDR1 MGHRA, CDR2 YSYEKL. The DNA of the CDR3 is TGCGCCAGCAGCCAAGTCCCCGGGGCAAGGTGGGAGCATTACTTC. Protein sequence: CASSQVPGARWEHYF.

As regards this clonotype: An end of the junction differs from the germline gene, which may be a read error. The genes are TRBV6-2 or TRBV6-3 and TRBJ2-7, with D hard to call. Germline V gene data show CDR1 as MNHEY and CDR2 as SVGEGT. CDR3 size: 13 residues. The CDR3 nucleotides read TGTGGCAGCAGAAAAGACGGAACGTACGAGCAGTACTTC. Translation gives CGSRKDGTYEQYF.

This clonotype was observed a few times. The junction shows a germline mismatch at one end, possibly a read error. The rearrangement joins TRBV6-2 or TRBV6-3 to TRBJ2-5; D not resolved. CDR1 and CDR2 (germline): MNHEY, SVGEGT. This CDR3 spans 13 amino acids. In nucleotides, the CDR3 is TGTGCCAGCAGTTATTACGAACAAGAGACCCGGTACTTC. Its protein is CASSYYEQETRYF.

A few counts support this clonotype. J is TRBJ2-7 and V is TRBV5-4; TRBD2 might be the D (6 bases). The CDR3 totals 13 residues. V was trimmed by 2 bases and J by 5 bases, leaving 11 bases between them. Germline assignment: CDR1 SGHNT and CDR2 YYREEE (reference sequence). DNA for the CDR3: TGTGCCAGCAGCTTCCCGACTAGTAACGAGCAGTACTTC. Protein: CASSFPTSNEQYF.

This chain uses TRBV6-2 or TRBV6-3 with TRBJ2-7, with 7 nucleotides matching TRBD1. Trimming removed 7 bases from V and 4 bases from J; junction bases left unmatched: 4. CDR1 is MNHEY and CDR2 is SVGEGT in the germline V gene. This CDR3 comprises 12 residues. The DNA of the CDR3 is TGTGCCAGCAAAGTACAGGGGTACGAGCAGTACTTC. Its protein is CASKVQGYEQYF.

In the case of this clonotype: This may come from a read error, since a much larger clone is one base off. Because it lacks the conserved phenylalanine or tryptophan at the end, this CDR3 is likely a read error. The chain uses TRBV6-5 and TRBJ2-5; 9 positions agree with TRBD2. Germline V gene sequence: CDR1 MNHEY, CDR2 SVGAGI. This CDR3 is built from 12 residues. The V and J ends lost 7 bases and 5 bases, in that order; junction bases with no gene match: 2. The CDR3: CASTGLAETQYL. CDR3 in DNA: TGTGCCAGCACGGGACTAGCCGAGACCCAGTACTTG.

V usage is TRBV28 and J usage is TRBJ1-1; possibly TRBD1 for D (5 bases). V gave up 2 bases and J gave up 11 bases, with 18 bases separating them. The CDR3 contains 14 residues. Germline assignment: CDR1 MDHEN and CDR2 SYDVKM. Written as DNA, the CDR3 is TGTGCCAGCAGTTTAGAGGGGCCCCCTTATACGGCTTTCTTT. This translates into CASSLEGPPYTAFF.

This clonotype was detected many times. The chain combines TRBV5-6 with TRBJ2-3, with D maybe TRBD2 (6 bases). This CDR3 comprises 16 residues. Germline assignment: CDR1 SGHDT and CDR2 YYEEEE. V was pared by 0 bases and J by 6 bases, with 17 bases between. The CDR3 sequence: CASSLEEGLITDTQYF. The DNA of the CDR3 is TGTGCCAGCAGCTTGGAGGAGGGGTTAATAACGGATACGCAGTATTTT.

Regarding this clonotype: A much bigger clone sits one base away, suggesting this may be a read error. V usage is TRBV5-6 and J usage is TRBJ2-7; no definite D call. Germline V lookup: CDR1 SGHDT, CDR2 YYEEEE. This CDR3 is built from 12 residues. V gave up 1 base and J gave up 9 bases, with 11 bases separating them. The CDR3 spells CASSLTPDPQYF. The DNA of the CDR3 is TGTGCCAGCAGCTTGACCCCGGACCCGCAGTACTTC.

The chain joins TRBV18 to TRBJ2-5; tentative D call: TRBD1 (6 bases). Between the trimmed V and J ends, which lost 4 bases and 4 bases, there was a span of 13 bases. Germline V gene sequence: CDR1 KGHSH, CDR2 LQKENI. This CDR3 contains 14 residues. CDR3 DNA sequence: TGTGCCAGCTCACACGTACAGGGATCAGAGACCCAGTACTTC. Translating it yields CASSHVQGSETQYF. The full variable domain, completed using reference TRBV18 and TRBJ2-5, is NAGVMQNPRHLVRRRGQEARLRCSPMKGHSHVYWYRQLPEEGLKFMVYLQKENIIDESGMPKERFSAEFPKEGPSILRIQQVVRGDSAAYFCASSHVQGSETQYFGPGTRLLVL.

About this clonotype itself: Since a much larger clone is just one base distant, this may be a read error. The gene calls are TRBV6-1 and TRBJ2-7, with TRBD2 matching 12 bases. The CDR3 consists of 15 residues. The germline V gene encodes CDR1 MNHNS and CDR2 SASEGT. The CDR3 nucleotides read TGTGCCAGCAGTGCTTCGACTAGCGGGAGTTACGAGCATTACTTC. It translates to CASSASTSGSYEHYF.

In its sample, this clonotype was seen a few times. The chain combines TRBV5-6 with TRBJ2-7; a weak D match, TRBD1 (5 bases). The CDR3 is 15 residues long. The V end lost 3 bases, the J end lost 7 bases, and 20 bases lay between the germline ends. Germline V lookup: CDR1 SGHDT, CDR2 YYEEEE. CDR3 in DNA: TGTGCCAGCAGCTCCCCCGCAGGGCCCGCTAGGGAGCAGTACTTC. As protein: CASSSPAGPAREQYF. Looking up the rest from reference TRBV5-6 and TRBJ2-7 gives the full variable domain: DAGVTQSPTHLIKTRGQQVTLRCSPKSGHDTVSWYQQALGQGPQFIFQYYEEEERQRGNFPDRFSGHQFPNYSSELNVNALLLGDSALYLCASSSPAGPAREQYFGPGTRLTVT.

A note on this clonotype: A junction end diverges from the germline sequence, so it may reflect a read error. The chain has TRBV11-2 and TRBJ1-5; TRBD1 matches 9 bases. Germline CDR1 SGHAT, CDR2 FQNNGV. The CDR3 contains 13 residues. The chain's CDR3 is CASGQGPQEPQRF. In DNA, the CDR3 is TGTGCCAGTGGACAGGGGCCTCAGGAACCCCAGCGTTTT.

This clonotype occurred a few times. V usage is TRBV6-5 and J usage is TRBJ1-5; 9 bases line up with TRBD1. Germline V gives CDR1 MNHEY, CDR2 SVGAGI. This CDR3 contains 14 residues. The V gene end was trimmed by 6 bases and the J gene end by 4 bases; junction bases not matched to a gene: 4. CDR3 coding DNA: TGTGCCAGCAGGGGGACAGGGATTAATCAGCCCCAGCATTTT. Translation: CASRGTGINQPQHF.

About this clonotype itself: Just one base apart from a much larger clone, this may be a read error. V is TRBV11-2 and J is TRBJ1-3, with a possible D match to TRBD1 (5 bases). From germline, CDR1 is SGHAT and CDR2 FQNNGV. Trimming stripped 5 bases from V and 0 bases from J, with 11 bases between. The CDR3 consists of 15 residues. The CDR3 sequence: CASSIGGVSGNTIYF. The CDR3 nucleotides are TGTGCCAGCAGCATAGGAGGGGTCTCTGGAAACACCATATATTTT.

The chain is built from TRBV6-2 or TRBV6-3 and TRBJ2-4; 7 positions match TRBD1. CDR1 and CDR2 from the germline V gene are MNHEY and SVGEGT. The CDR3 runs 19 residues. The V gene end was trimmed by 5 bases and the J gene end by 1 base; junction bases not matched to a gene: 17. The CDR3 spells CASSPTTGSGVGAKNIQYF. CDR3 bases: TGTGCCAGCAGTCCGACGACAGGGTCTGGTGTTGGGGCCAAAAACATTCAGTACTTC.

This clonotype has more than one count but fewer than ten. The chain carries TRBV10-1 and TRBJ2-1, with 8 positions matching TRBD2. Trimming took 2 bases from V and 9 from J; bases not matched to a gene: 9. Germline CDR1 reads WNHNN; CDR2 reads SYGVQD (reference sequence). This CDR3 spans 15 amino acids. In nucleotides, the CDR3 is TGCGCCAGCAGTGAGCAAGCGGGAGTTTCCCCTGAGCAGTTCTTC. Encoded protein: CASSEQAGVSPEQFF.

With regard to this clonotype: An end of the junction differs from the germline gene, which may be a read error. The chain employs TRBV5-1 and TRBJ2-2; D could derive from TRBD1 or TRBD2 (6 bases each). CDR1 is SGHRS and CDR2 is YFSETQ in the germline V gene. CDR3 length: 14 amino acids. Here the CDR3 DNA reads TGCGCCGGCAGCTTACAGGGAGGCACCGGGGAGCTGTTTTTT. Amino acid sequence: CAGSLQGGTGELFF.

This clonotype appeared many times. This chain links TRBV4-3 with TRBJ2-5, with TRBD1 matching 7 bases. V shed 1 base and J 3 bases; nucleotides not matched to a gene: 2. This CDR3 region has 14 residues. The V gene's germline CDR1 is LGHNA and CDR2 YSLEER. CDR3 protein: CASSQGDREETQYF. DNA for the CDR3: TGCGCCAGCAGCCAAGGGGACAGAGAAGAGACCCAGTACTTC.

This clonotype is a singleton in its sample. The CDR3 carries no conserved terminal phenylalanine or tryptophan, so it likely arises from a read error. This chain uses TRBV11-2 with TRBJ1-2; tentative D call: TRBD1 (5 bases). CDR3 length equals 13 residues. CDR1 and CDR2 (germline): SGHAT, FQNNGV. Trimming removed 5 bases from V and 5 bases from J, with 12 bases in between. The CDR3, as DNA: TGTGCCAGCAGCCCTGGGGCTAGATATGGCTACACCCTC. Its translation: CASSPGARYGYTL.

Comment on this clonotype: Being one base from a much bigger clone, this may be a read error. The J gene is TRBJ1-3, the V gene TRBV6-5, with D possibly TRBD1 on 6 matching bases. Germline assignment: CDR1 MNHEY and CDR2 SVGAGI. This CDR3 is 15 amino acids long. CDR3 bases: TGTGCCAGCAGTTACTCCAGGGGTGCCGGAAACACCGTATATTTT. Its translation: CASSYSRGAGNTVYF.